A selection of T cell receptor beta chains follows, all from one sample in a study of CD8+CD57+ T cells in acquired aplastic anemia. TCRdb passed the reads through MiXCR, listing each CDR3 protein once. The sample lists more than 150,000 distinct CDR3 sequences, under 55% occurring once. Sequenced: sorted CD4+, CD8+, or CD8+CD57+ T cells (not recorded which) from PBMCs. The receptors here all came from a human donor with aplastic anemia. CDR3s include the opening cysteine and the closing phenylalanine or tryptophan. Each record gives: J gene, clone size, D gene, V gene, CDR3 length, CDR3 protein, CDR3 DNA. The D gene is left open where the match is weak. Some rows mark clone size as missing; the rest say once, few, many or name a class of expanded clone.

j_call: TRBJ2-7; clone_size: -; d_call: TRBD1; v_call: TRBV10-3; cdr3_length: 13; cdr3_aa: CAITWDRPYEQYF; cdr3_nt: TGTGCCATCACCTGGGACAGGCCCTACGAGCAGTACTTC
j_call: TRBJ2-3; clone_size: -; d_call: -; v_call: TRBV20-1; cdr3_length: 16; cdr3_aa: CSASATDRPYTDTQYF; cdr3_nt: TGCAGTGCTAGCGCCACTGACAGGCCTTACACAGATACGCAGTATTTT
j_call: TRBJ1-2; clone_size: -; d_call: TRBD1; v_call: TRBV10-3; cdr3_length: 12; cdr3_aa: CASRGTGAGYTF; cdr3_nt: TGTGCCAGCAGGGGGACAGGGGCGGGCTACACCTTC
j_call: TRBJ2-3; clone_size: -; d_call: TRBD1; v_call: TRBV11-1; cdr3_length: 14; cdr3_aa: CASDRELLTDTQYF; cdr3_nt: TGTGCCTCGGACAGGGAGTTGTTGACAGATACGCAGTATTTT
j_call: TRBJ2-7; clone_size: -; d_call: -; v_call: TRBV20-1; cdr3_length: 13; cdr3_aa: CSATRQVYYEQYF; cdr3_nt: TGCAGTGCTACAAGACAGGTCTACTACGAGCAGTACTTC
j_call: TRBJ1-5; clone_size: -; d_call: -; v_call: TRBV29-1; cdr3_length: 14; cdr3_aa: CSVVPGGSNQPQHF; cdr3_nt: TGCAGCGTGGTTCCGGGAGGTAGCAATCAGCCCCAGCATTTT
j_call: TRBJ2-2; clone_size: -; d_call: TRBD1; v_call: TRBV20-1; cdr3_length: 14; cdr3_aa: CSAEDRGSTGELSF; cdr3_nt: TGCAGTGCCGAGGACAGGGGGTCCACCGGGGAGCTGTCTTTT
j_call: TRBJ2-1; clone_size: many; d_call: TRBD2; v_call: TRBV12-3/TRBV12-4; cdr3_length: 16; cdr3_aa: CASSFGLAGGRNEQFF; cdr3_nt: TGTGCCAGCAGTTTCGGGCTAGCGGGAGGGCGGAATGAGCAGTTCTTC
j_call: TRBJ2-5; clone_size: few; d_call: TRBD2; v_call: TRBV24-1; cdr3_length: 14; cdr3_aa: CATSKTGGEETQYF; cdr3_nt: TGTGCCACCAGTAAGACGGGAGGCGAAGAGACCCAGTACTTC
j_call: TRBJ1-6; clone_size: -; d_call: -; v_call: TRBV6-1; cdr3_length: 15; cdr3_aa: CASSEGQVSNSPLHF; cdr3_nt: TGTGCCAGCAGTGAGGGCCAGGTATCGAATTCACCCCTCCACTTT
j_call: TRBJ1-2; clone_size: -; d_call: -; v_call: TRBV30; cdr3_length: 12; cdr3_aa: CAWVGRLYGYTF; cdr3_nt: TGTGCCTGGGTAGGACGGCTCTATGGCTACACCTTC
j_call: TRBJ1-1; clone_size: many; d_call: -; v_call: TRBV6-5; cdr3_length: 12; cdr3_aa: CASWERTTEAFF; cdr3_nt: TGTGCCAGCTGGGAGAGAACAACTGAAGCTTTCTTT
j_call: TRBJ2-7; clone_size: few; d_call: -; v_call: TRBV28; cdr3_length: 14; cdr3_aa: CASSLRQGTYEQYF; cdr3_nt: TGTGCCAGCAGTTTACGGCAGGGAACCTACGAGCAGTACTTC
j_call: TRBJ2-1; clone_size: -; d_call: -; v_call: TRBV25-1; cdr3_length: 15; cdr3_aa: CASSEFEGGDNEQFF; cdr3_nt: TGTGCCAGCAGTGAATTCGAGGGGGGGGACAATGAGCAGTTCTTC
j_call: TRBJ2-7; clone_size: many; d_call: -; v_call: TRBV10-3; cdr3_length: 13; cdr3_aa: CAARTEGGYEQYF; cdr3_nt: TGTGCCGCCCGGACGGAAGGGGGCTACGAGCAGTACTTC
j_call: TRBJ2-1; clone_size: -; d_call: TRBD2; v_call: TRBV2; cdr3_length: 14; cdr3_aa: CAIPGLASSLEQFF; cdr3_nt: TGTGCCATTCCGGGACTAGCGTCGTCACTTGAGCAGTTCTTC
j_call: TRBJ2-2; clone_size: -; d_call: -; v_call: TRBV5-1; cdr3_length: 16; cdr3_aa: CASSLGAAWDTGELFF; cdr3_nt: TGCGCCAGCAGCTTGGGGGCAGCTTGGGACACCGGGGAGCTGTTTTTT
j_call: TRBJ1-2; clone_size: -; d_call: TRBD1; v_call: TRBV7-3; cdr3_length: 17; cdr3_aa: CASSSPSGTGSHYGYTF; cdr3_nt: TGTGCCAGCAGCTCCCCCTCCGGGACAGGGTCACACTATGGCTACACCTTC
j_call: TRBJ1-1; clone_size: -; d_call: -; v_call: TRBV14; cdr3_length: 11; cdr3_aa: CASSLGFEAFF; cdr3_nt: TGTGCCAGCAGCCTGGGTTTCGAAGCTTTCTTT
j_call: TRBJ2-5; clone_size: few; d_call: -; v_call: TRBV3-1; cdr3_length: 17; cdr3_aa: CASSQGPDRRAQETQYF; cdr3_nt: TGTGCCAGCAGCCAGGGGCCTGACAGGAGGGCCCAAGAGACCCAGTACTTC
j_call: TRBJ2-5; clone_size: many; d_call: -; v_call: TRBV20-1; cdr3_length: 14; cdr3_aa: CSAPVPSEWETQYF; cdr3_nt: TGCAGTGCTCCAGTCCCTAGCGAGTGGGAGACCCAGTACTTC
j_call: TRBJ2-3; clone_size: many; d_call: TRBD2; v_call: TRBV7-2; cdr3_length: 16; cdr3_aa: CASQPGSGITTDTQYF; cdr3_nt: TGTGCCAGCCAACCGGGGAGCGGGATAACTACAGATACGCAGTATTTT
j_call: TRBJ1-1; clone_size: many; d_call: TRBD1; v_call: TRBV6-5; cdr3_length: 16; cdr3_aa: CASSPDRGRGNTEAFF; cdr3_nt: TGTGCCAGCAGTCCGGACAGGGGTAGGGGGAACACTGAAGCTTTCTTT
j_call: TRBJ2-2; clone_size: -; d_call: -; v_call: TRBV7-3; cdr3_length: 17; cdr3_aa: CASSSGASVANTGVLFF; cdr3_nt: TGTGCCAGCAGCTCAGGAGCTAGCGTCGCGAACACCGGGGTGCTGTTTTTT
j_call: TRBJ2-3; clone_size: -; d_call: TRBD2; v_call: TRBV15; cdr3_length: 17; cdr3_aa: CATSRETGLAGGDTQYF; cdr3_nt: TGTGCCACCAGCAGGGAGACGGGACTAGCAGGAGGGGATACGCAGTATTTT
j_call: TRBJ1-2; clone_size: -; d_call: -; v_call: TRBV16; cdr3_length: 16; cdr3_aa: CASSHQAGEGDYGYTF; cdr3_nt: TGTGCCAGCAGCCATCAAGCCGGGGAAGGGGACTATGGCTACACCTTC
j_call: TRBJ1-6; clone_size: -; d_call: TRBD1; v_call: TRBV15; cdr3_length: 15; cdr3_aa: CATSRSTGGDSPLHF; cdr3_nt: TGTGCCACCAGCAGATCGACAGGGGGGGATTCACCCCTCCACTTT
j_call: TRBJ2-7; clone_size: -; d_call: -; v_call: TRBV5-8; cdr3_length: 11; cdr3_aa: CASSFVHGQYF; cdr3_nt: TGTGCCAGCAGCTTCGTCCATGGGCAGTACTTC
j_call: TRBJ1-5; clone_size: -; d_call: -; v_call: TRBV6-5; cdr3_length: 15; cdr3_aa: CASSSQLGSNQPQHF; cdr3_nt: TGTGCCAGCAGTTCTCAATTAGGATCCAATCAGCCCCAGCATTTT
j_call: TRBJ2-2; clone_size: many; d_call: -; v_call: TRBV7-3; cdr3_length: 14; cdr3_aa: CASSSVVNTGELFF; cdr3_nt: TGTGCCAGCAGCTCCGTAGTGAACACCGGGGAGCTGTTTTTT
j_call: TRBJ1-4; clone_size: -; d_call: TRBD1; v_call: TRBV2; cdr3_length: 15; cdr3_aa: CASKGGGGPDEKLFF; cdr3_nt: TGTGCCAGCAAAGGGGGCGGGGGTCCGGATGAAAAACTGTTTTTT
j_call: TRBJ2-1; clone_size: -; d_call: -; v_call: TRBV11-1; cdr3_length: 16; cdr3_aa: CASSLWGARAYNEQFF; cdr3_nt: TGTGCCAGCAGTCTCTGGGGGGCCAGAGCGTACAATGAGCAGTTCTTC
j_call: TRBJ2-2; clone_size: -; d_call: TRBD2; v_call: TRBV10-3; cdr3_length: 16; cdr3_aa: CAISESIAGAGGELFF; cdr3_nt: TGTGCCATCAGTGAGTCGATTGCGGGAGCCGGCGGGGAGCTGTTTTTT
j_call: TRBJ2-7; clone_size: -; d_call: TRBD2; v_call: TRBV2; cdr3_length: 16; cdr3_aa: CPSRPGGTSGSYGQYF; cdr3_nt: TGTCCCAGCAGGCCTGGCGGGACTAGCGGATCCTACGGGCAGTACTTC
j_call: TRBJ2-7; clone_size: few; d_call: -; v_call: TRBV2; cdr3_length: 11; cdr3_aa: CASSEQHEQYF; cdr3_nt: TGTGCCAGCAGTGAACAACACGAGCAGTACTTC
j_call: TRBJ1-6; clone_size: -; d_call: TRBD1; v_call: TRBV5-1; cdr3_length: 15; cdr3_aa: CASSLKGQGGSPLHF; cdr3_nt: TGCGCCAGCAGCTTAAAGGGACAGGGGGGGTCACCCCTCCACTTT
j_call: TRBJ1-2; clone_size: many; d_call: -; v_call: TRBV7-2; cdr3_length: 15; cdr3_aa: CASSPFRNPNYGYTF; cdr3_nt: TGTGCCAGCAGCCCCTTCCGCAACCCGAACTATGGCTACACCTTC
j_call: TRBJ1-2; clone_size: many; d_call: -; v_call: TRBV6-1; cdr3_length: 16; cdr3_aa: CASSEAGFDGNYGYTF; cdr3_nt: TGTGCCAGCAGTGAAGCTGGTTTTGACGGAAACTATGGCTACACCTTC
j_call: TRBJ2-5; clone_size: -; d_call: -; v_call: TRBV7-6; cdr3_length: 14; cdr3_aa: CASSLAVGPETQYF; cdr3_nt: TGTGCCAGCAGCTTAGCGGTTGGCCCTGAGACCCAGTACTTC
j_call: TRBJ2-1; clone_size: many; d_call: TRBD2; v_call: TRBV25-1; cdr3_length: 15; cdr3_aa: CASREAGSSYNEQFF; cdr3_nt: TGTGCCAGCAGGGAAGCGGGGAGCTCCTACAATGAGCAGTTCTTC